This TCR beta chain is from a study of blood T cell repertoires in COVID-19. Looking at the study overall: The analysed material was cDNA or gDNA that came from T cells, B-cell-depleted T cells, or PBMCs.

V shed 1 base and J 0 bases; nucleotides not matched to a gene: 6. CDR3 size: 19 residues. Germline lookup yields CDR1 MGHRA and CDR2 YSYEKL. The assay was immunoSEQ multiplex PCR, and TCRdb's table has in-frame clones only and misses some. The sample has 250,000 to 400,000 clones; more than 75% are singletons. The receptor comes from a woman aged 30 to 39 who had recovered from COVID-19. The source material was PBMCs or T cells enriched from blood (not recorded which). The chain recombines TRBV4-1 with TRBJ2-2, with 12 positions matching TRBD2. In DNA, the CDR3 is TGCGCCAGCAGCCAAGGCACTAGCGGGGGGTTCGCGAACACCGGGGAGCTGTTTTTT. Translation: CASSQGTSGGFANTGELFF.